What follows are 30 T cell receptor beta chains derived from one specimen sequenced in a study of blood T cell repertoires in COVID-19. Sequencing was performed with immunoSEQ multiplex PCR; in TCRdb, only in-frame clones are kept and a portion is missing. The sample holds 410,000 or so clones, roughly 88% seen once. Input material: peripheral blood. These receptor sequences come from a woman under 40 with active or convalescent COVID-19.

This chain joins TRBV3-1 (or the pseudogene TRBV3-2) and TRBJ2-5; 12 bases are a match to TRBD2. Germline-derived CDR1 and CDR2 are LGHDT and YNNKEL (reference sequence). J was trimmed by 2 bases and V by 1 base; bases with no gene match: 8. The CDR3 has 18 residues. Written as DNA, the CDR3 is TGTGCCAGCAGCCAAGTGGGTGCAGGACTAGCGGGACAAGAGACCCAGTACTTC. This encodes CASSQVGAGLAGQETQYF.

V is TRBV28 and J is TRBJ1-2, with a weak D call TRBD1 (6 bases). This CDR3 is 14 amino acids long. Germline V gene data show CDR1 as MDHEN and CDR2 as SYDVKM. V dropped 1 base and J dropped 4 bases, with 10 bases sitting between them. The chain's CDR3 is CASSLLPGAYGYTF. CDR3 nucleotides: TGTGCCAGCAGTTTATTGCCAGGGGCCTATGGCTACACCTTC.

The J gene is TRBJ1-3, the V gene TRBV5-1; 8 bases align to TRBD1. Germline CDR1 and CDR2: SGHRS and YFSETQ. The CDR3 runs 17 residues. The J segment lost 5 bases and the V segment lost 0 bases, leaving 10 bases of the junction unmatched. CDR3 residues: CASSLEGQGLKRNTIYF. In DNA form, the CDR3 reads TGCGCCAGCAGCTTGGAAGGACAGGGACTCAAGAGAAACACCATATATTTT.

V is TRBV27 and J is TRBJ2-7; 8 bases fit TRBD1. Germline V gives CDR1 MNHEY, CDR2 SMNVEV (reference sequence). There are 14 residues in the CDR3. Trimming at V came to 3 bases and at J to 6 bases, leaving 7 bases not matched to a gene. CDR3 nucleotide sequence: TGTGCCAGCAGTTTTGGCAGGGGGCTCGCCGAGCAGTACTTC. Its protein is CASSFGRGLAEQYF.

This clone turned up a few times. The chain employs TRBV16 and TRBJ2-7, with 7 positions matching TRBD2. The CDR3 loop spans 14 amino acids. With V trimmed by 2 bases and J by 5 bases, 6 bases remained unmatched. Per germline, CDR1 KGHSY and CDR2 FQNENV. In DNA, the CDR3 is TGTGCCAGCAGCCAAAGGCGGGGGTCAGACGAGCAGTACTTC. Its translation is CASSQRRGSDEQYF.

The CDR3 sequence is CASSYSTGGNEKLFF. In nucleotides, the CDR3 is TGTGCCAGCAGTTACTCGACTGGGGGCAATGAAAAACTGTTTTTT. V is TRBV6-5 and J is TRBJ1-4, with D maybe TRBD1 (6 bases). This CDR3 spans 15 amino acids. The germline V and J ends were trimmed by 0 bases and 5 bases, with 10 bases remaining between them. The germline CDR1 and CDR2 sequences are MNHEY and SVGAGI.

This clone was picked up a small number of times. The rearrangement links TRBV12-5 to TRBJ2-7, with 10 bases aligning to TRBD1. The germline V gene has CDR1 LGHNT and CDR2 FRNRAP. This CDR3 has 15 residues. Trimming cost V 3 bases and J 9 bases; bases outside gene matches: 11. The CDR3 DNA reads TGTGCTAGTGGTTTAGGACAGGGGGAACTACGAGGGCAGTACTTC. Translated: CASGLGQGELRGQYF. Complete variable domain (other parts from reference TRBV12-5 and TRBJ2-7): DARVTQTPRHKVTEMGQEVTMRCQPILGHNTVFWYRQTMMQGLELLAYFRNRAPLDDSGMPKDRFSAEMPDATLATLKIQPSEPRDSAVYFCASGLGQGELRGQYFGPGTRLTVT.

The rearrangement joins TRBV7-2 to TRBJ1-4; 7 bases are shared with TRBD1. Germline V lookup: CDR1 SGHTA, CDR2 FQGNSA. V lost 5 bases and J lost 1; bases outside the gene matches: 4. The CDR3 runs 15 residues. The CDR3 sequence is CASSEQGRTNEKLFF. For the CDR3, the DNA is TGTGCCAGCAGCGAACAGGGGCGAACTAATGAAAAACTGTTTTTT.

This clone was counted a few times. V gene TRBV6-1 combines with J gene TRBJ2-4; 7 positions agree with TRBD1. This CDR3 is 13 amino acids long. V gave up 1 base and J gave up 10 bases; unmatched junction bases: 4. Germline V gives CDR1 MNHNS, CDR2 SASEGT. The CDR3 coding sequence is TGTGCCAGCAGTGAAGAAACAGGGGTGATTCAGTACTTC. Translation gives CASSEETGVIQYF.

The V and J genes are TRBV2 and TRBJ1-1; maybe TRBD1 (6 bases). Germline V gene sequence: CDR1 SNHLY, CDR2 FYNNEI. The CDR3 runs to 13 residues. Trimming took 4 bases from V and 1 from J, leaving 7 bases between them. CDR3 nucleotide sequence: TGTGCCAGCAGTGGGGACAAGAACACTGAAGCTTTCTTT. It encodes CASSGDKNTEAFF.

This clone has a single count. The genes are TRBV5-1 and TRBJ1-2; 8 bases are a match to TRBD1. J was trimmed by 6 bases and V by 3 bases; bases with no gene match: 7. There are 14 residues in the CDR3. CDR1 SGHRS and CDR2 YFSETQ come from the germline V gene. CDR3 region: CASSYPGQEDGYTF. The CDR3 coding sequence is TGCGCCAGCAGCTACCCGGGACAGGAGGATGGCTACACCTTC. The variable domain in full, completed from reference TRBV5-1 and TRBJ1-2, reads KAGVTQTPRYLIKTRGQQVTLSCSPISGHRSVSWYQQTPGQGLQFLFEYFSETQRNKGNFPGRFSGRQFSNSRSEMNVSTLELGDSALYLCASSYPGQEDGYTFGSGTRLTVV.

The chain has TRBV5-4 and TRBJ2-5; TRBD2 agrees at 14 bases. The CDR3 runs 14 residues. Trimming cost V 10 bases and J 5 bases; bases outside gene matches: 7. CDR1 is SGHNT and CDR2 is YYREEE in the germline V gene (reference sequence). This chain's CDR3 is CAGGLAGEGETQYF. CDR3 DNA sequence: TGTGCCGGGGGACTAGCGGGAGAGGGGGAGACCCAGTACTTC.

This clone has a handful of counts. The chain uses TRBV7-9 and TRBJ1-4, with D unresolved. CDR3 length: 16 amino acids. V was cut by 5 bases and J by 0 bases, with 13 bases left in between. The germline gives CDR1 SEHNR, CDR2 FQNEAQ (reference sequence). The CDR3 region has the DNA TGTGCCAGCAGCCCCGCCCTCAGTGCAACTAATGAAAAACTGTTTTTT. This gives the protein CASSPALSATNEKLFF.

Only one count was recorded for this clone. This chain links TRBV19 with TRBJ1-4; D not certain. There are 17 residues in the CDR3. V dropped 1 base and J dropped 2 bases, with 14 bases sitting between them. Germline V gene data show CDR1 as LNHDA and CDR2 as SQIVND (reference sequence). As DNA, the CDR3 is TGTGCCAGTAGTATAGTGGGTATACCCGGGACTAATGAAAAACTGTTTTTT. Encoded protein: CASSIVGIPGTNEKLFF.

This clone has only one observation. One junction end does not reproduce the germline sequence, and a read error may be involved. The J gene is TRBJ1-4, the V gene TRBV2; 7 positions match TRBD1. This CDR3 comprises 14 residues. CDR1 and CDR2 (germline): SNHLY, FYNNEI. The CDR3: CASSGDRYNEQLFF. The CDR3 DNA follows: TGTGCCAGCAGTGGGGACAGATATAATGAACAACTGTTTTTT.

The gene calls are TRBV11-3 and TRBJ2-5; TRBD2 agrees at 12 bases. Trimming at V came to 4 bases and at J to 6 bases, leaving 3 bases not matched to a gene. The germline CDR1 and CDR2 sequences are SGHNT and YENEEA. The CDR3 spans 14 residues. The CDR3 reads CASSSLAGGKTQYF. In nucleotides, the CDR3 is TGTGCCAGCAGCTCACTAGCGGGAGGAAAGACCCAGTACTTC.

The genes are TRBV3-1 (or the pseudogene TRBV3-2) and TRBJ1-2; D gene uncertain. The length of the CDR3 is 15 residues. V gave up 1 base and J gave up 0 bases, with 9 bases separating them. From germline, CDR1 is LGHDT and CDR2 YNNKEL (reference sequence). CDR3 nucleotides: TGTGCCAGCAGCCAAGGTCCCCAGACTAACTATGGCTACACCTTC. It encodes CASSQGPQTNYGYTF.

The CDR3 here is CASSSNRGTLMNTEAFF. CDR3 DNA sequence: TGTGCCAGTAGTAGCAATCGGGGGACCCTAATGAACACTGAAGCTTTCTTT. J is TRBJ1-1 and V is TRBV19, with D perhaps TRBD1 (5 bases). This CDR3 has 17 residues. Germline lookup yields CDR1 LNHDA and CDR2 SQIVND (reference sequence). V lost 4 bases and J 0 bases, leaving 18 bases between the germline ends.

The chain combines TRBV11-2 with TRBJ1-3; D not certain. V dropped 1 base and J dropped 2 bases, with 15 bases sitting between them. Germline V gene data show CDR1 as SGHAT and CDR2 as FQNNGV. CDR3 size: 17 residues. CDR3 in DNA: TGTGCCAGCAGCTTAGGGGGTGGTACTAGAACTGGAAACACCATATATTTT. This sequence encodes CASSLGGGTRTGNTIYF.

The chain combines TRBV27 with TRBJ1-3; tentative D call: TRBD1 (5 bases). This CDR3 contains 16 residues. Per germline, CDR1 MNHEY and CDR2 SMNVEV (reference sequence). Trimming took 2 bases from V and 0 from J, leaving 11 bases between them. CDR3 amino acids: CASSLKGAVSGNTIYF. The CDR3 DNA reads as TGTGCCAGCAGTTTAAAAGGGGCCGTCTCTGGAAACACCATATATTTT.

This rearrangement joins TRBV11-2 to TRBJ1-1; 8 nucleotides match TRBD1. This CDR3 spans 14 amino acids. Germline V gene data show CDR1 as SGHAT and CDR2 as FQNNGV. J lost 6 bases, V lost 6 bases, and 9 bases had no gene match. The CDR3 protein is CASRLTLQGAEAFF. CDR3 nucleotides: TGTGCCAGCAGGCTTACTTTACAGGGGGCTGAAGCTTTCTTT.

V and J are TRBV19 and TRBJ1-5, with D possibly being TRBD1 (6 bases). V was trimmed by 4 bases and J by 5 bases, leaving 21 bases between them. Germline CDR1 is LNHDA and CDR2 is SQIVND (reference sequence). The CDR3 contains 17 residues. The CDR3 spells CASSSLPTGSSDQPQHF. CDR3 sequence (DNA): TGTGCCAGTAGTAGTCTACCGACAGGCAGTTCGGATCAGCCCCAGCATTTT.

The J gene is TRBJ1-1, the V gene TRBV6-5; D gene unclear. Germline CDR1 MNHEY, CDR2 SVGAGI. V lost 4 bases and J 1 base, leaving 7 bases between the germline ends. This CDR3 has 13 residues. CDR3 protein: CASSFARNTEAFF. DNA of the CDR3: TGTGCCAGCAGTTTCGCCAGGAACACTGAAGCTTTCTTT.

The rearrangement uses TRBV5-4 and TRBJ2-1; TRBD2 matches 10 bases. Germline-derived CDR1 and CDR2 are SGHNT and YYREEE (reference sequence). The junction had 8 bases not matched to a gene; V was cut back by 0 bases and J by 5 bases. This CDR3 has 17 amino acids. The CDR3 nucleotides read TGTGCCAGCAGCTTGGGAAATCCTAGCGGGGGAAACAATGAGCAGTTCTTC. It codes for CASSLGNPSGGNNEQFF.

V usage is TRBV19 and J usage is TRBJ1-5; TRBD1 agrees at 9 bases. CDR3 length: 16 amino acids. The J segment lost 7 bases and the V segment lost 5 bases, leaving 12 bases of the junction unmatched. Germline loops: CDR1 LNHDA, CDR2 SQIVND (reference sequence). CDR3 amino acids: CASSSPGQGQGQPQHF. CDR3 DNA: TGTGCCAGTAGTTCCCCGGGACAGGGCCAAGGACAGCCCCAGCATTTT.

The chain joins TRBV7-6 to TRBJ2-7, with 7 bases fitting TRBD2. The V segment lost 2 bases and the J segment 6 bases; nucleotides outside the gene matches: 16. The CDR3 extends over 17 amino acids. CDR1 and CDR2 (germline): SGHVS, FNYEAQ. The CDR3 DNA reads as TGTGCCAGCAGCTTATTGGCACCTGGGGGGGGTTATATCGAGCAGTACTTC. Its translation is CASSLLAPGGGYIEQYF.

The chain's CDR3 is CASSTIGRGLGYTF. In DNA, the CDR3 is TGTGCCAGCAGTACTATCGGCAGGGGTCTTGGCTACACCTTC. The V and J genes are TRBV6-5 and TRBJ1-2, with a tentative D call TRBD1 (6 bases). The germline V gene encodes CDR1 MNHEY and CDR2 SVGAGI. The ends were cut back, 5 bases at V and 7 bases at J, with 17 bases in the middle. The CDR3 loop spans 14 amino acids.

The chain combines TRBV6-5 with TRBJ1-5, with a tentative D call TRBD1 (6 bases). This CDR3 has 15 residues. CDR1 is MNHEY and CDR2 is SVGAGI in the germline V gene. Trimming stripped 6 bases from V and 0 bases from J, with 12 bases between. CDR3 amino acids: CASRQQGNSNQPQHF. CDR3 coding DNA: TGTGCCAGCAGACAACAGGGAAATAGCAATCAGCCCCAGCATTTT.

The genes are TRBV5-4 and TRBJ2-7, with 9 bases that match TRBD2. CDR1 SGHNT and CDR2 YYREEE come from the germline V gene (reference sequence). CDR3 length equals 14 residues. The V segment lost 4 bases and the J segment 4 bases; nucleotides outside the gene matches: 6. The chain's CDR3 is CASSTGLASYEQYF. In nucleotides, the CDR3 is TGTGCCAGCAGCACCGGACTAGCGAGTTACGAGCAGTACTTC.

For the CDR3, the DNA is TGTGCCAGCAGCCTCGGGGGGGCTGGGTACGAGCAGTACTTC. This encodes CASSLGGAGYEQYF. The gene calls are TRBV5-4 and TRBJ2-7; 8 nucleotides agree with TRBD2. CDR1 is SGHNT, CDR2 YYREEE, per germline (reference sequence). V was pared by 4 bases and J by 4 bases, with 7 bases of the junction left unmatched. The CDR3 has 14 residues.